The 14 T cell receptor beta chains below all came from one sample that was sequenced in a study of CD8 T cells in ankylosing spondylitis. TCRdb used MiXCR to reprocess the 5' RACE reads, holding one entry per CDR3 protein. The sample lists about 400,000 distinct CDR3 sequences; approximately 20% were seen once. Sequenced material: blood, either unsorted or a sorted T cell fraction (not recorded which). Receptor source: a male donor with ankylosing spondylitis or in good health (not recorded which).

This chain links TRBV3-1 with TRBJ2-3; 11 positions agree with TRBD2. CDR3 size: 18 residues. CDR1 is LGHDT, CDR2 YNNKEL, per germline (reference sequence). In DNA form, the CDR3 reads TGTACCCTCAGTTTATTCCTAGCGGGGGGCCCTAGCACAGATACGCAGTATTTT. Amino acids: CTLSLFLAGGPSTDTQYF.

This clonotype was seen at least ten times. The rearrangement uses TRBV28 and TRBJ2-1; D remains unclear. Germline loops: CDR1 MDHEN, CDR2 SYDVKM. V gave up 9 bases and J gave up 7 bases, with 7 bases separating them. This CDR3 has 10 residues. As DNA, the CDR3 is TGTGCCAGTGGGGATAATGAGCAGTTCTTC. Translated: CASGDNEQFF. The variable domain in full, completed from reference TRBV28 and TRBJ2-1, reads DVKVTQSSRYLVKRTGEKVFLECVQDMDHENMFWYRQDPGLGLRLIYFSYDVKMKEKGDIPEGYSVSREKKERFSLILESASTNQTSMYLCASGDNEQFFGPGTRLTVL.

This clonotype showed up many times. The chain has TRBV12-3 or TRBV12-4 and TRBJ2-5; D is unresolved. This CDR3 has 13 residues. V was pared by 6 bases and J by 1 base, with 9 bases between. The CDR3 sequence: CASSLVTQETQYF. CDR3 nucleotide sequence: TGTGCCAGCAGCCTAGTGACCCAAGAGACCCAGTACTTC.

The rearrangement links TRBV3-1 to TRBJ2-7; 12 bases are a match to TRBD2. Trimming at V came to 4 bases and at J to 0 bases, leaving 7 bases not matched to a gene. Germline assignment: CDR1 LGHDT and CDR2 YNNKEL (reference sequence). The CDR3 spans 17 residues. CDR3 residues: CASSPYGLAGLSYEQYF. CDR3 DNA sequence: TGTGCCAGCAGCCCCTATGGACTAGCGGGGCTCTCCTACGAGCAGTACTTC.

The chain couples TRBV16 to TRBJ1-1, with D possibly matching TRBD1 (5 bases). CDR1 and CDR2 from the germline V gene are KGHSY and FQNENV. V was trimmed by 7 bases and J by 6 bases, leaving 12 bases between them. The CDR3 is 12 amino acids. The chain's CDR3 is CASTQGGAEAFF. CDR3 sequence (DNA): TGTGCCAGCACCCAGGGAGGGGCTGAAGCTTTCTTT.

The table lists this clonotype with many counts. The gene calls are TRBV29-1 and TRBJ2-3; 7 positions match TRBD1. This CDR3 has 14 residues. Unmatched junction bases numbered 6, after V lost 3 bases and J lost 3 bases. The germline V gene encodes CDR1 SQVTM and CDR2 ANQGSEA. The CDR3 protein is CSVDPGQVTDTQYF. CDR3 sequence (DNA): TGCAGCGTTGATCCAGGACAGGTGACAGATACGCAGTATTTT.

There are a few counts of this clonotype. The V gene is TRBV27, the J gene TRBJ2-3; D uncertain. Germline V gives CDR1 MNHEY, CDR2 SMNVEV (reference sequence). The CDR3 totals 16 residues. The V and J ends lost 7 bases and 0 bases respectively, with 17 bases between them. In DNA form, the CDR3 reads TGTGCCAGCAAAAGAGAGGTGGGGTCGAGCACAGATACGCAGTATTTT. It specifies CASKREVGSSTDTQYF.

This clonotype has only a few counts. This rearrangement joins TRBV2 to TRBJ1-5, with D perhaps matching TRBD1 (5 bases). Germline loops: CDR1 SNHLY, CDR2 FYNNEI. V lost 7 bases to trimming and J lost 3 bases, with 13 bases between them. The CDR3 runs 14 residues. The CDR3: CASTGSGYNQPQHF. The CDR3 DNA is TGTGCCAGCACAGGGTCGGGTTACAATCAGCCCCAGCATTTT.

The chain recombines TRBV15 with TRBJ2-2, with unresolved D. The CDR3 has 14 residues. Trimming cost V 0 bases and J 9 bases, with 11 bases left between them. Per the germline V gene, CDR1 is LNHNV and CDR2 is YYDKDF (reference sequence). The CDR3 DNA reads TGTGCCACCAGCAGAGATGAAAGCTCACGGGAGCTGTTTTTT. Protein: CATSRDESSRELFF.

J is TRBJ2-7 and V is TRBV4-1; the D is unclear. The V and J ends lost 1 base and 4 bases respectively, with 14 bases between them. CDR3 length: 15 amino acids. Germline V gives CDR1 MGHRA, CDR2 YSYEKL. This CDR3 reads CASSQVVPTAYEQYF. CDR3 in DNA: TGCGCCAGCAGCCAAGTAGTACCTACTGCTTACGAGCAGTACTTC.

This clonotype has more than one count but fewer than ten. This rearrangement joins TRBV10-3 to TRBJ2-7; no firm D call. The V end was cut by 3 bases, the J end by 1 base, with 7 bases between. From germline, CDR1 is ENHRY and CDR2 SYGVKD. The CDR3 loop spans 13 amino acids. The CDR3 loop reads CAISDLGSYEQYF. Written as DNA, the CDR3 is TGTGCCATCAGTGACTTGGGATCCTACGAGCAGTACTTC.

This clonotype was observed a handful of times. The chain joins TRBV7-8 to TRBJ2-2; no reliable D call. Germline V gene data show CDR1 as SGHVS and CDR2 as FQNEAQ. The V gene lost 5 bases and the J gene lost 4 bases, with 5 bases spanning the gap. This CDR3 comprises 12 residues. DNA of the CDR3: TGTGCCAGCAGCATTCCCACCGGGGAGCTGTTTTTT. This translates into CASSIPTGELFF.

The V and J genes are TRBV9 and TRBJ1-5; 9 nucleotides line up with TRBD1. The V segment lost 3 bases and the J segment 3 bases; nucleotides outside the gene matches: 4. Germline-derived CDR1 and CDR2 are SGDLS and YYNGEE. CDR3 length: 15 residues. CDR3 coding DNA: TGTGCCAGCAGCGCACAGGGGGCATACAATCAGCCCCAGCATTTT. Amino acid sequence: CASSAQGAYNQPQHF.

J is TRBJ2-3 and V is TRBV30; D not resolved. This CDR3 region has 12 residues. Trimming removed 0 bases at V and 4 bases at J, with 5 bases between. Germline V CDR1 and CDR2: GTSNPN, SVGIG (reference sequence). The CDR3 bases are TGTGCCTGGAGTGTACGCGCAGATACGCAGTATTTT. It specifies CAWSVRADTQYF.